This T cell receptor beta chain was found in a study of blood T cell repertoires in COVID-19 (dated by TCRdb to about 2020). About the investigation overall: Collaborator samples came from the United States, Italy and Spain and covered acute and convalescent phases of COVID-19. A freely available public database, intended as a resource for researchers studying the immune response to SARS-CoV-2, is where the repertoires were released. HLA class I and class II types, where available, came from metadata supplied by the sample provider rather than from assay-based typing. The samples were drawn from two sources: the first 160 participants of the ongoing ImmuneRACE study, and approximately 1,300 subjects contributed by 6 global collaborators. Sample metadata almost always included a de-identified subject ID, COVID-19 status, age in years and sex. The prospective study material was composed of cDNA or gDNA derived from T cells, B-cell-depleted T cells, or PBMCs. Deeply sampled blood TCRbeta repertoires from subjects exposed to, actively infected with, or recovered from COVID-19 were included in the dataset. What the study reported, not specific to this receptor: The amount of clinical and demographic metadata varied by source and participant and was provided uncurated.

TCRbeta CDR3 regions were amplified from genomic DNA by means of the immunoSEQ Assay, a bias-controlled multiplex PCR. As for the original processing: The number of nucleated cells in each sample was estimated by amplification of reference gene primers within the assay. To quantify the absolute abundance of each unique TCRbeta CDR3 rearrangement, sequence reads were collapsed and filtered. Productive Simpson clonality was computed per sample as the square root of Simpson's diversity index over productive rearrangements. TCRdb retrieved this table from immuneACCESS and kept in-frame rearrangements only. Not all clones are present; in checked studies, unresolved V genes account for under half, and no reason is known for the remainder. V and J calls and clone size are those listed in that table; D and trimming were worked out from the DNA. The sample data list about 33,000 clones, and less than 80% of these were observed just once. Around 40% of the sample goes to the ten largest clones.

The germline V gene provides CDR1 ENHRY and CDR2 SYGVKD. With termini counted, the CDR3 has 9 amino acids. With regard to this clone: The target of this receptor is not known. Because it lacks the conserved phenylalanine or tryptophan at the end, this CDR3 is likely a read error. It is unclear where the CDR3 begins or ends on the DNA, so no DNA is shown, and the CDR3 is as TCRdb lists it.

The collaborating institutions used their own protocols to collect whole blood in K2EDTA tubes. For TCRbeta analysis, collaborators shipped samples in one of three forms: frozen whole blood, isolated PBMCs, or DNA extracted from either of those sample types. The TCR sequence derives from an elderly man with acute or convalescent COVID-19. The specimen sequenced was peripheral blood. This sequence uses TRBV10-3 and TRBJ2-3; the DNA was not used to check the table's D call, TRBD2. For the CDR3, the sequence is CAISARDFL.